The present T cell receptor beta chain was sequenced within a study of cytomegalovirus exposure and HLA in healthy donors. General study results and limits: Cytomegalovirus-associated status was assigned to approximately 160 TCR beta chains. Generally TCR sequences proved uncommon, though certain public TCRs appeared in numerous donors.

Of note for this clone: What it binds is not known.

Trimming left V 3 bases short and J 4 bases short, with 9 bases between. The CDR3 spans 13 residues. Per germline, CDR1 MNHEY and CDR2 SVGAGI. The repertoire was sequenced with immunoSEQ multiplex PCR; TCRdb's copy has only in-frame clones and lacks some. The sample carries roughly 120,000 clones, about 83% recorded once. This TCR came from a woman in her thirties in good health and CMV-seronegative. V and J are TRBV6-5 and TRBJ1-2; D uncertain. The sample consisted of PBMCs. The CDR3 nucleotides read TGTGCCAGCAGTTATAGGAGGAGCTATGGCTACACCTTC. Protein: CASSYRRSYGYTF.